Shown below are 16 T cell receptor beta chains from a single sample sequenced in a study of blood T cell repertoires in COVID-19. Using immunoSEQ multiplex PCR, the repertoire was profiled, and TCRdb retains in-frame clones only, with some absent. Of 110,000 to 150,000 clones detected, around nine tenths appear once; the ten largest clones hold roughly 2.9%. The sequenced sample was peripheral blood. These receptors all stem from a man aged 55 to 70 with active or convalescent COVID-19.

The CDR3 region is CASRFLWGLRDRRDPTNEKLFF. The CDR3 coding sequence is TGTGCCAGCAGATTCCTGTGGGGCCTGAGGGACAGACGAGACCCAACTAATGAAAAACTGTTTTTT. The rearrangement uses TRBV28 and TRBJ1-4, with 7 bases lining up with TRBD1. Trimming at V came to 6 bases and at J to 0 bases, leaving 25 bases not matched to a gene. The V gene's germline CDR1 is MDHEN and CDR2 SYDVKM. This CDR3 comprises 22 residues.

The CDR3 DNA follows: TGTGCCAGCAGACAAGGCGGAAGAAACACCATATATTTT. It is translated as CASRQGGRNTIYF. This chain joins TRBV6-5 and TRBJ1-3; D is unclear. V was trimmed by 6 bases and J by 5 bases, leaving 11 bases between them. Germline lookup yields CDR1 MNHEY and CDR2 SVGAGI. The CDR3 has 13 amino acids.

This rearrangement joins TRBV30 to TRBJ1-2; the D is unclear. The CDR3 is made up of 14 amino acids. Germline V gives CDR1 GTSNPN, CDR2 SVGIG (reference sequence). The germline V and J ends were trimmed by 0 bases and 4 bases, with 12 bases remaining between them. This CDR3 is CAWSVDRRAYGYTF. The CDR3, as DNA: TGTGCCTGGAGTGTTGATAGGAGGGCCTATGGCTACACCTTC.

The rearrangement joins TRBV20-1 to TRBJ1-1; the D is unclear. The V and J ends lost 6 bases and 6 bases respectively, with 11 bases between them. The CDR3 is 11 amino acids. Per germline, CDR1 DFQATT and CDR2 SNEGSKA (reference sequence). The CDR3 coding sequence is TGCAGTGCCGCAGACCGGGCTGAAGCTTTCTTT. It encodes CSAADRAEAFF.

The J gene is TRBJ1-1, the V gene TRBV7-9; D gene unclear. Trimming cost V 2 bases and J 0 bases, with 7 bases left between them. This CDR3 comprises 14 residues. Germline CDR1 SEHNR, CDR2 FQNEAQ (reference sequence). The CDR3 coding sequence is TGTGCCAGCAGCTTACAGGCTATGAACACTGAAGCTTTCTTT. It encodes CASSLQAMNTEAFF.

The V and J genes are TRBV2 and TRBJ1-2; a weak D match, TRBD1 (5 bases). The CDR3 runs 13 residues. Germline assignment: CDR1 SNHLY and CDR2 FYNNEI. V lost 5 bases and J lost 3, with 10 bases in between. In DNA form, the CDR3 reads TGTGCCAGCAGTTTGGGACTATACTATGGCTACACCTTC. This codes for CASSLGLYYGYTF. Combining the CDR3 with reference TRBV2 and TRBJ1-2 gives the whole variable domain EPEVTQTPSHQVTQMGQEVILRCVPISNHLYFYWYRQILGQKVEFLVSFYNNEISEKSEIFDDQFSVERPDGSNFTLKIRSTKLEDSAMYFCASSLGLYYGYTFGSGTRLTVV.

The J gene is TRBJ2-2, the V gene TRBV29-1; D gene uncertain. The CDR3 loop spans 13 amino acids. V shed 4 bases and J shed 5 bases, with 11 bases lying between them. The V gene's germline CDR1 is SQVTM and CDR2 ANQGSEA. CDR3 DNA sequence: TGCAGCGTTGGCTTCCAGGCTACCGGGGAGCTGTTTTTT. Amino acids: CSVGFQATGELFF.

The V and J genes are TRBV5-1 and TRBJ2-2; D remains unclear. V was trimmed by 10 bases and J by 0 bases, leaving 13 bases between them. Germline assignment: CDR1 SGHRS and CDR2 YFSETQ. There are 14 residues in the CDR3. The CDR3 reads CASSRLANTGELFF. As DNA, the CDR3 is TGCGCCTCAAGTAGGCTAGCGAACACCGGGGAGCTGTTTTTT.

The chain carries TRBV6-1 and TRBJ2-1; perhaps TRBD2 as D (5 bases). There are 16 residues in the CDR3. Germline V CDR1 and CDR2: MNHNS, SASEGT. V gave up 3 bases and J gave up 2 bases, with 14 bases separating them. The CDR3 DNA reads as TGTGCCAGCAGTGAGCCTGCGAGGGCCCCCTACAATGAGCAGTTCTTC. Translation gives CASSEPARAPYNEQFF.

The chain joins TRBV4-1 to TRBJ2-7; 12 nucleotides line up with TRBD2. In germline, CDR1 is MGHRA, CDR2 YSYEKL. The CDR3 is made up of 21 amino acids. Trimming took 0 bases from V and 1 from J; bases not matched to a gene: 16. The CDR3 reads CASSQDETSGSGRHESYEQYF. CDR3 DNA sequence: TGCGCCAGCAGCCAAGATGAGACTAGCGGGAGCGGCCGGCATGAATCCTACGAGCAGTACTTC.

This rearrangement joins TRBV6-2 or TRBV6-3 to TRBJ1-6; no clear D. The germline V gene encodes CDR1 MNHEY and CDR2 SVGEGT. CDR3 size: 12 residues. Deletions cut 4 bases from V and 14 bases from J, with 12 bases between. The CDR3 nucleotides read TGTGCCAGCAGTTTTACCAGACTATCCCTCCACTTT. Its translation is CASSFTRLSLHF.

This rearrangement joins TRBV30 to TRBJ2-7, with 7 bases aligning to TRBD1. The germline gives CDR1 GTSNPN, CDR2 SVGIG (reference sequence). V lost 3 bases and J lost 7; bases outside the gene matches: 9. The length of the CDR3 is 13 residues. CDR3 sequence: CAWRDRPSGEQYF. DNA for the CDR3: TGTGCCTGGAGGGACAGGCCATCTGGGGAGCAGTACTTC.

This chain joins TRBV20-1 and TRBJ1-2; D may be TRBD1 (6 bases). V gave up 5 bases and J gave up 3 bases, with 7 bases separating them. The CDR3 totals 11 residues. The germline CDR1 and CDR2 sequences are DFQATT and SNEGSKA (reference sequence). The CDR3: CSAGQYYGYTF. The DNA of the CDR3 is TGCAGTGCTGGACAGTACTATGGCTACACCTTC.

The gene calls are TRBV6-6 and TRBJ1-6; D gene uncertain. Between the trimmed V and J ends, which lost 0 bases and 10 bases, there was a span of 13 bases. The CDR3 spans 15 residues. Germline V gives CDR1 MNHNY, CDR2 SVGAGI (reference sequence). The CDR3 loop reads CASSYSGQEDSPLHF. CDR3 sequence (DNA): TGTGCCAGCAGTTACTCAGGGCAGGAGGACTCACCCCTCCACTTT.

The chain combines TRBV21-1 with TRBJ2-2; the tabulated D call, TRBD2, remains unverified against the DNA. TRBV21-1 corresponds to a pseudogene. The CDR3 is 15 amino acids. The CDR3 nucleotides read TGTGCCAGCAGCTACAGTCCCCCGGGGACCGGGGAGCTGTTTTTT. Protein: CASSYSPPGTGELFF.

The CDR3 DNA sequence: TGTGCCTGGAGGGACAGGGGGGGCGTAGGCTACACCTTC. Its protein product is CAWRDRGGVGYTF. The chain combines TRBV30 with TRBJ1-2; 10 bases align to TRBD1. Germline lookup yields CDR1 GTSNPN and CDR2 SVGIG (reference sequence). The CDR3 spans 13 residues. Germline trimming cut 3 bases from V and 8 bases from J; bases unmatched to any gene: 6.